This T cell receptor (beta chain) was sequenced for a study of regulatory and conventional T cells in breast cancer. This clonotype has only one observation. TCRdb itself ran the PCR reads through MiXCR, one entry per CDR3 protein. The sample consists of some 1,500 distinct CDR3 sequences, roughly three fifths of them appearing once. The CDR3 covers 13 residues. CDR1 and CDR2 from the germline V gene are MNHEY and SVGAGI. V lost 0 bases to trimming and J lost 1 base, with 4 bases between them. The origin of this receptor is a female donor in good health. V and J are TRBV6-5 and TRBJ2-7; D unclear. Input material: regulatory T cells from blood. The CDR3 sequence is CASSYSGSYEQYF. The CDR3 DNA sequence: TGTGCCAGCAGTTACTCAGGGTCCTACGAGCAGTACTTC.